This T cell receptor (beta chain) was recorded in a study of blood T cell repertoires in COVID-19. Study summary: COVID-19 samples, acute and convalescent, were from the United States, Italy and Spain. The analysed material was cDNA or gDNA that came from T cells, B-cell-depleted T cells, or PBMCs.

The CDR3 is 16 residues long. V lost 4 bases and J lost 6; bases outside the gene matches: 12. Germline assignment: CDR1 SNHLY and CDR2 FYNNEI. TCRdb's copy holds only in-frame clones and misses some; the assay was immunoSEQ multiplex PCR. The sample contains approximately 110,000 clones, 82% of which appear only once. Only a few counts were recorded for this clone. This receptor was taken from a man aged 65 to 85 with acute or convalescent COVID-19. This sequence joins TRBV2 and TRBJ2-7; 10 bases fit TRBD1. Sequenced material: peripheral blood. Here the CDR3 reads CASSGVRDRGFLEQYF. The CDR3 DNA sequence: TGTGCCAGCAGTGGGGTCCGGGACAGGGGATTCCTCGAGCAGTACTTC.